This T cell receptor (beta chain) was identified during a study of cytomegalovirus exposure and HLA in healthy donors. Overall study results and limits: Within the data, a cluster of highly shared sequence variants was likely a sequencing artifact. In a later analysis, a genetic analysis reported fewer productive-TCR N-insertions in an Asian-associated ancestry cluster than the cohort average.

Germline V CDR1 and CDR2: SGHTA, FQGNSA. V gave up 3 bases and J gave up 2 bases; unmatched junction bases: 6. The CDR3 loop spans 15 amino acids. As to this clone: Its cognate antigen is unknown.

There were likely unrecorded immune exposures, though donors were nominally healthy when sampled. Primers included in the PCR were 60 Vbeta and 13 Jbeta primers. The repertoire was sequenced with immunoSEQ multiplex PCR; TCRdb's copy has only in-frame clones and lacks some. The sample shows nearly 200,000 clones, 82% of them seen only once. The sequencing sample was made of PBMCs. The chain links TRBV7-2 to TRBJ2-5; 7 bases fit TRBD2. This TCR derives from a boy between 2 and 10 years old in good health and CMV-seronegative. CDR3 DNA sequence: TGTGCCAGCAGCTTTTGGACGGGGGGTCAAGAGACCCAGTACTTC. It translates to CASSFWTGGQETQYF.